Following are 15 T cell receptor beta chains from one sample sequenced in a study of blood T cells in healthy people across ages. Then a second PCR, running roughly 7 to 11 cycles, was carried out with a sample-barcoded 5' primer and a J-beta primer mix. A single record per CDR3 protein comes from TCRdb applying MiXCR to the 5' RACE reads. The sample lists 1.5 million or so distinct CDR3 sequences; around two fifths were seen once. Sample: blood. These receptors originate from a woman younger than 35 in good health.

The chain combines TRBV20-1 with TRBJ2-3; unclear D gene. Between the trimmed V and J ends, which lost 0 bases and 0 bases, there was a span of 10 bases. Germline values: CDR1 DFQATT, CDR2 SNEGSKA (reference sequence). The CDR3 has 15 amino acids. The CDR3 DNA reads TGCAGTGCTAGAGATAACAGCCGTAGCACAGATACGCAGTATTTT. Protein sequence: CSARDNSRSTDTQYF.

The rearrangement uses TRBV20-1 and TRBJ2-1, with TRBD2 identical over 13 bases. Per germline, CDR1 DFQATT and CDR2 SNEGSKA (reference sequence). V shed 4 bases and J 5 bases; nucleotides not matched to a gene: 5. The CDR3 has 15 residues. DNA of the CDR3: TGCAGTGCTACGACTAGCGGGGGGTCCCACAATGAGCAGTTCTTC. It encodes CSATTSGGSHNEQFF.

The rearrangement joins TRBV6-4 to TRBJ1-6; D is unclear. V was pared by 4 bases and J by 0 bases, with 22 bases between. Germline values: CDR1 MRHNA, CDR2 SNTAGT. This CDR3 is 20 amino acids long. The CDR3 is CASSAVGQAIGSSYNSPLHF. CDR3 sequence (DNA): TGTGCCAGCAGTGCAGTCGGGCAGGCGATCGGCAGCTCCTATAATTCACCCCTCCACTTT.

The chain couples TRBV5-1 to TRBJ2-5, with D perhaps given as TRBD1 or TRBD2 (5 bases each). Trimming pared 7 bases from V and 4 bases from J, leaving 17 bases between. CDR1 and CDR2 (germline): SGHRS, YFSETQ. CDR3 size: 14 residues. This CDR3 is CASEPGTWGETQYF. The CDR3 nucleotides are TGCGCCAGCGAACCCGGGACCTGGGGAGAGACCCAGTACTTC. Variable domain in full (rest from reference TRBV5-1 and TRBJ2-5): KAGVTQTPRYLIKTRGQQVTLSCSPISGHRSVSWYQQTPGQGLQFLFEYFSETQRNKGNFPGRFSGRQFSNSRSEMNVSTLELGDSALYLCASEPGTWGETQYFGPGTRLLVL.

The chain uses TRBV20-1 and TRBJ2-7, with a possible D match to TRBD2 (5 bases). The CDR3 loop spans 14 amino acids. V dropped 0 bases and J dropped 6 bases, with 15 bases sitting between them. In germline, CDR1 is DFQATT, CDR2 SNEGSKA (reference sequence). The CDR3 DNA reads as TGCAGTGCTAGAGATCAAAATGTAGGAGGCGAGCAGTACTTC. It encodes CSARDQNVGGEQYF.

The gene calls are TRBV19 and TRBJ1-6, with 7 bases aligning to TRBD1. V was clipped by 5 bases and J by 5 bases; unmatched bases: 15. The CDR3 is made up of 18 amino acids. CDR1 and CDR2 (germline): LNHDA, SQIVND (reference sequence). CDR3 bases: TGTGCCAGTAGTCCCCAAGAAATAGGGGGCTTCCATAATTCACCCCTCCACTTT. Encoded protein: CASSPQEIGGFHNSPLHF.

V is TRBV14 and J is TRBJ1-2, with D tentatively TRBD1 (6 bases). There are 15 residues in the CDR3. V dropped 0 bases and J dropped 3 bases, with 11 bases sitting between them. Germline V CDR1 and CDR2: SGHDN, FVKESK. The CDR3 loop reads CASSQEDSRDYGYTF. In DNA, the CDR3 is TGTGCCAGCAGCCAAGAGGACAGCAGAGACTATGGCTACACCTTC. The complete variable domain, with remaining parts taken from reference TRBV14 and TRBJ1-2, reads EAGVTQFPSHSVIEKGQTVTLRCDPISGHDNLYWYRRVMGKEIKFLLHFVKESKQDESGMPNNRFLAERTGGTYSTLKVQPAELEDSGVYFCASSQEDSRDYGYTFGSGTRLTVV.

This clonotype turned up a few times. The V call is TRBV28, the J call TRBJ2-5, with TRBD1 matching 10 bases. The J call could be wrong; TRBJ2-7 is a better fit for the DNA end. Germline lookup yields CDR1 MDHEN and CDR2 SYDVKM. The CDR3 has 14 residues. CDR3 sequence reads: CASRFRDRGYEQYF. CDR3 DNA: TGTGCCAGCAGGTTCAGGGACAGGGGCTACGAGCAGTACTTC.

This chain uses TRBV20-1 with TRBJ2-4; D might be TRBD1 or TRBD2, each matching 5 bases. The better agreement between TRBJ2-5 and the DNA end casts doubt on the J call. Germline-derived CDR1 and CDR2 are DFQATT and SNEGSKA (reference sequence). CDR3 length: 13 amino acids. CDR3 residues: CSLPDPGRETQYF. The DNA of the CDR3 is TGCAGTCTACCGGATCCGGGACGAGAGACCCAGTACTTC.

The chain employs TRBV24-1 and TRBJ2-5; maybe TRBD2 (5 bases). CDR3 length equals 14 residues. From germline, CDR1 is KGHDR and CDR2 SFDVKD. The V end was cut by 2 bases, the J end by 5 bases, with 11 bases between. This chain's CDR3 is CATSDWRIWETQYF. The CDR3 DNA is TGTGCCACCAGTGATTGGAGGATCTGGGAGACCCAGTACTTC.

The chain joins TRBV12-3 or TRBV12-4 to TRBJ2-7; D remains ambiguous. V was clipped by 1 base and J by 2 bases, with 18 bases between them. The CDR3 length is 17 residues. The CDR3 spells CASSLGAFAGLAYEQYF. The CDR3 DNA reads TGTGCCAGCAGTTTAGGTGCGTTTGCAGGCCTAGCCTACGAGCAGTACTTC.

The chain links TRBV27 to TRBJ1-1; possible D gene TRBD1, 5 bases. The V gene's germline CDR1 is MNHEY and CDR2 SMNVEV (reference sequence). Trimming took off 7 bases at V and 2 bases at J, with 11 bases between the two ends. The CDR3 extends over 13 amino acids. In DNA, the CDR3 is TGTGCCAGCACGGGACGGGTTAACACTGAAGCTTTCTTT. Translated: CASTGRVNTEAFF.

This clonotype was seen ten or more times. The chain is built from TRBV7-2 and TRBJ2-7; D gene ambiguous. The V end was cut by 5 bases, the J end by 1 base, with 12 bases between. Per germline, CDR1 SGHTA and CDR2 FQGNSA. This CDR3 contains 14 residues. In nucleotides, the CDR3 is TGTGCCAGCAGCAGGATGGCTGGTTCCTACGAGCAGTACTTC. It yields the protein CASSRMAGSYEQYF.

Only one count was recorded for this clonotype. The J gene is TRBJ2-3, the V gene TRBV6-5, with 9 bases aligning to TRBD1. J lost 4 bases, V lost 2 bases, and 13 bases had no gene match. The CDR3 runs 18 residues. The germline gives CDR1 MNHEY, CDR2 SVGAGI. The chain's CDR3 is CASSYRSRGQGPADTQYF. The CDR3 DNA reads as TGTGCCAGCAGTTACAGGTCTCGGGGACAGGGCCCCGCAGATACGCAGTATTTT.

The table lists this clonotype with a few counts. CDR3 DNA sequence: TGTGCCAGCAGCCGACGGGGGGCACCTACGAATGAGCAGTTCTTC. Translating it yields CASSRRGAPTNEQFF. This chain connects TRBV7-3 to TRBJ2-1; D perhaps matches TRBD2 (7 bases). In germline, CDR1 is SGHTA, CDR2 FQGTGA. V gave up 5 bases and J gave up 7 bases, with 18 bases separating them. The length of the CDR3 is 15 residues.